This T cell receptor beta chain was profiled in a study of monozygotic twins with inflammatory bowel disease. Two rounds of nested PCR, of roughly 15 and 9 cycles, were run on TCRalpha and TCRbeta cDNA. From its re-call of the 5' RACE reads, TCRdb lists each CDR3 protein once, without DNA. This repertoire includes approximately 200,000 distinct CDR3 sequences. Germline V gives CDR1 SGDLS, CDR2 YYNGEE. The CDR3 consists of 13 residues. Collection yielded about 2.5 ml of blood per donor. This chain joins TRBV9 and TRBJ2-5. This TCR was recovered from a human donor with ulcerative colitis or Crohn's disease, or a healthy co-twin of an affected twin (not recorded which). Sample: blood. CDR3 loop: CASSVANQETQYF.